This paragraph covers one T cell receptor (beta chain) sequence. The sample belongs to a study of T cells after posttransplantation cyclophosphamide. Busulfan-fludarabine conditioning, marrow transplant, and cyclophosphamide on days +3 and +4 were administered. Germline V gives CDR1 SEHNR, CDR2 FQNEAQ (reference sequence). The CDR3 extends over 13 amino acids. Between the trimmed V and J ends, which lost 1 base and 5 bases, there was a span of 8 bases. TCRdb's copy holds only in-frame clones and misses some; the assay was immunoSEQ multiplex PCR. This table holds 3,500 to 5,500 clones, approximately 86% found once.

The TCR comes from a male patient in his forties or fifties who received an allogeneic stem cell transplant from an unrelated donor, was CMV-positive, and had acute GVHD only. Some T cells may arise from the graft donor. The chain recombines TRBV7-9 with TRBJ2-5; D uncertain. The sequenced sample was PBMCs, obtained 86 days after allogeneic stem cell transplant with posttransplant cyclophosphamide. CDR3 region: CASSLDPEETQYF. The CDR3 DNA reads as TGTGCCAGCAGCTTAGACCCCGAGGAGACCCAGTACTTC.